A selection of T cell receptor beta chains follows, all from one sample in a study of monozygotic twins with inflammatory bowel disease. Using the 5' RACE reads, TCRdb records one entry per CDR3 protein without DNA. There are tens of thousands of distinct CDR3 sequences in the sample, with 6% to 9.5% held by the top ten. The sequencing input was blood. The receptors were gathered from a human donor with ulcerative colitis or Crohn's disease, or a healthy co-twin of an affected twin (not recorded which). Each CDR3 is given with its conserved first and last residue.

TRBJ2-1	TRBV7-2	CASSFGGQGNEQFF
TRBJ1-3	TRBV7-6	CASSFQMTRGSGNTIYF
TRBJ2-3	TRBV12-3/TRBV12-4	CASSPTGTSGGAGTQYF
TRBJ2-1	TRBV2	CASMWTSGGLEQFF
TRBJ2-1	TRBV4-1	CASSTLYGGYNEQFF
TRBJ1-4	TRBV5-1	CASSLDREPNEKLFF
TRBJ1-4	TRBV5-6	CASSRQGTNEKLFF
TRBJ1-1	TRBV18	CASSPPGRPEDVNTEAFF
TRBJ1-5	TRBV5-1	CASSSGQLNQPQHF
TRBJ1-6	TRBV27	CASSWGDPYSPLHF
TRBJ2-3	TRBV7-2	CASSLRISVRSTDTQYF
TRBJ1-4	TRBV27	CASSQLDRGNEKLFF
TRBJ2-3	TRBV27	CASRPQWDFPSTDTQYF
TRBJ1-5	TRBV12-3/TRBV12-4	CASSFKGNQPQHF
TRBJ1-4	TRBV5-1	CASSPADFSANEKLFF
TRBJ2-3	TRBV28	CASNRGAWDTQYF
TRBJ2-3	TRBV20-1	CSANGLVTTDTQYF
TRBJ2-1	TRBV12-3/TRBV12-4	CASSSTGGSYNEQFF
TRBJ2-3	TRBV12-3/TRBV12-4	CASSTGGTLGDTQYF
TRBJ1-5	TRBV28	CASLQGGNVLQPQHF
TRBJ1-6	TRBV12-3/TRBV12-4	CASSTREGTPLHF
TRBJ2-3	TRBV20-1	CSARLAGGNTDTQYF
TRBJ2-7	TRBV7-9	CASSLYVEQYF
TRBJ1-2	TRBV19	CASYRGNGYTF
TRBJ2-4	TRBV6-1	CASSPNPLGNIQYF
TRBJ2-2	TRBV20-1	CSARGNTGELFF
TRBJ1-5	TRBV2	CASSEKPQVGPQHF
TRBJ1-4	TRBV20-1	CSAFPGQSNEKLLF